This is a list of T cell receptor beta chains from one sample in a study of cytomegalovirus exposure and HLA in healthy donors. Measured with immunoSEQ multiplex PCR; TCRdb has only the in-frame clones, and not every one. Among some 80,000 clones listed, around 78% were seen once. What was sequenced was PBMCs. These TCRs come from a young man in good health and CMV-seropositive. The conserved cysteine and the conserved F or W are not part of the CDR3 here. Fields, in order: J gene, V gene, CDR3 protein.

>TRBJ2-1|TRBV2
ATKRDRGTYNEQF
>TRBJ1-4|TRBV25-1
ASSAGTGGLNEKLF
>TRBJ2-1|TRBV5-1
ASSLGITSGSRDEQF
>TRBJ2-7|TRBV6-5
ASRYGTGYEQY
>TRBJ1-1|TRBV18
ASSPPGGPGTEAF
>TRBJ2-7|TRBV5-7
ASSLGIRGDHSYEQY
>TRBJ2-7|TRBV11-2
ASTLDRGGWNEQY
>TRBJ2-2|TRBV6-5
ASSSQEGAGELF
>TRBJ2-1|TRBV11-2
ASSAAGHRSYEQF
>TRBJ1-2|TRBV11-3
ASSSPYYGYT
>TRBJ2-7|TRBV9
ASSVGQGIYEQY
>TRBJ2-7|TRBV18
ASSYPTSSGSSYEQY
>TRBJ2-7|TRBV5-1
ASSSWTPFSYEQY
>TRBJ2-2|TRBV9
ASSVVQGRAGELF
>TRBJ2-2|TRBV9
ASRRLAGGPGELF
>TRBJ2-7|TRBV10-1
ASSDPGDEQY
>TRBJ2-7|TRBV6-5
ASSYSYNYEQY
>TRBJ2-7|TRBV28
ATTGVNYEQY
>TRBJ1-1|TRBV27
ASSREGGMNTEAF
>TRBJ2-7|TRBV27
ASSPPGQYEQY
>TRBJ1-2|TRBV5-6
ASTAGQLYGYT
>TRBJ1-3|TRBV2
ASRAGGISGNTIY
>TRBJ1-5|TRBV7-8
ASSSTWKDQPQH
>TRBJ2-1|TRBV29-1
SVEERDRLNEQF